This T cell receptor (beta chain) was sequenced for a study of T cells in Graves' hyperthyroidism and ophthalmopathy (dated by TCRdb to the late 2010s). Study-level background: TCR V-J signatures able to tell the groups apart were searched for in a discovery cohort of 95 or so patients, of whom more than 40 had Graves' ophthalmopathy and roughly 58 had stable Graves' hyperthyroidism. Whether ophthalmopathy could be predicted prospectively was tested in an independent validation cohort made up of 18 to 20 hyperthyroidism patients plus 17 patients who later progressed to ophthalmopathy. The 100 or so discovery patients were randomly split 7:3 into training and test sets. The study also compared thyroid tissue and blood T-cell repertoires from several Graves' hyperthyroidism patients. Following sampling, methimazole starting at 30 mg daily was given to hyperthyroidism patients, and high-dose intravenous methylprednisolone was given to ophthalmopathy patients. The paper describes TCR Vbeta CDR3 sequencing of 120 to 150 peripheral blood samples, made up of around 41 ophthalmopathy patients, approximately 73 hyperthyroidism patients and 17 progressor patients. Points the paper makes about the study in general: In validation, the model predicted progression to ophthalmopathy with approximately 69% sensitivity and 72.22% specificity, a median of around 6.6 months before onset. Ophthalmopathy was separated from stable hyperthyroidism by a 13 V-J signature model, with approximately 85% sensitivity and approximately 81% specificity obtained in cross-validation and 80%/75% obtained in testing. Sample size was not statistically predetermined, and blinding of investigators to group allocation was not performed. Most expanded thyroid clonotypes (frequency above 0.001) were also found in blood, which suggests that blood repertoires may mirror thyroid immune responses.

The study excluded patients with uncontrolled infections, other autoimmune diseases, pregnancy or lactation. Diagnoses relied on clinical symptoms, serum thyroxine and TRAb, thyroid ultrasound and orbital computed tomography. Total RNA was extracted with Trizol reagent, and quality was checked on an Agilent 2100 Bioanalyzer. Counted from cysteine to phenylalanine, this CDR3 has 12 amino acids. CDR3 DNA is the only sequence kept; it has 36 bases, read in frame from the first base. The germline V gene encodes CDR1 DFQATT and CDR2 SNEGSKA (reference sequence). V sheds 6 bases and J sheds 1 base, leaving 7 bases between their ends. The TCR beta CDR3 regions were amplified from the RNA transcripts. The first round of RT-PCR for the TCR CDR3 was performed with the HTBI primer set and the Qiagen OneStep RT-PCR kit. A second multiplex PCR round built the libraries, followed by size selection and purification. Paired-end sequencing of the libraries was performed with 100 bp reads on an Illumina HiSeq2000. Processing in the source paper ran as follows. SOAPnuke was used to process the raw data, with reads discarded if the reads contained adapters or uncalled bases, had a mean Phred below 15, or lacked an exact constant-primer or identifier match. High-quality paired reads were merged with COPE v1.2.5, and unique nucleotide sequences were defined as clonotypes. Clonotypes were aligned to IMGT TRBV, TRBD and TRBJ reference segments using MiTCR v1.1. The analysis was restricted to V-J combinations with a frequency above 0.0001, which together covered about 99% of the repertoires. The TCS score was defined as F50 (clonal expansion) divided by E x V (chaos), with BLOSUM62-based TCRdist calculated between CDR3 peptides within each V-J. Welch's t-statistics and random forest reduced around 550 V-J features to roughly 13, which were used in a naive Bayes classifier (R e1071). The Morisita-Horn index was used to measure how similar the thyroid and blood repertoires were. TCRdb took the public reads, trimmed them with fastp at Q25, ran MiXCR for clone calling and kept in-frame beta chains. Rows are unified per CDR3 protein, each entry keeping the most common DNA and genes. V and J calls and clone size were set by TCRdb, not the authors. The sample table contains around 620,000 distinct CDR3 sequences; only one count was recorded for roughly 50% of them. The ten top clones hold under 20% of the sample.

This clonotype was recorded many times. The antigen it binds to is not known. It has no much larger one-base neighbor in the sample; base qualities were not kept. The rearrangement combines TRBV20-1 with TRBJ1-5, with the identity of the D gene unclear. The specimen sequenced was peripheral blood or thyroid tissue (not recorded which). This TCR derives from an adult woman with Graves' disease, either hyperthyroidism or ophthalmopathy (not recorded which). Here is the DNA: TGCAGTGCCGTAATAAGCAATCAGCCCCAGCATTTT. It encodes CSAVISNQPQHF.